The next 3 T cell receptor beta chains were all read from a single sample in a study of blood T cell repertoires in COVID-19. Clones were read by immunoSEQ multiplex PCR, and TCRdb kept only the in-frame ones, dropping some. This sample has about 380,000 clones, with roughly 86% found just once. Sequencing was carried out using PBMCs or T cells enriched from blood (not recorded which). These receptor sequences come from a man aged 25-45 years who had recovered from COVID-19.

The V gene is TRBV3-1 (or the pseudogene TRBV3-2), the J gene TRBJ2-4; 7 nucleotides align to TRBD1. The CDR3 extends over 18 amino acids. Germline CDR1 LGHDT, CDR2 YNNKEL (reference sequence). The V segment lost 5 bases and the J segment 8 bases; nucleotides outside the gene matches: 21. This CDR3 is CASSNFGTAGAERDIQYF. The DNA of the CDR3 is TGTGCCAGCAGCAATTTTGGGACAGCCGGGGCGGAAAGGGACATTCAGTACTTC.

The chain joins TRBV30 to TRBJ1-3; D is ambiguous. Germline CDR1 GTSNPN, CDR2 SVGIG (reference sequence). V lost 3 bases, J lost 2 bases, and 5 bases lay in between. This CDR3 is built from 12 residues. The CDR3 region has the DNA TGTGCCTGGAGGACTGCTGGAAACACCATATATTTT. It is translated as CAWRTAGNTIYF.

The chain recombines TRBV3-1 (or the pseudogene TRBV3-2) with TRBJ2-3; 8 nucleotides agree with TRBD2. CDR1 LGHDT and CDR2 YNNKEL come from the germline V gene (reference sequence). CDR3 size: 15 residues. V lost 0 bases to trimming and J lost 2 bases; unmatched junction nucleotides: 1. CDR3 amino acids: CASSQEAGATDTQYF. DNA of the CDR3: TGTGCCAGCAGCCAAGAAGCGGGGGCCACAGATACGCAGTATTTT.